What follows are 4 T cell receptor beta chains derived from one specimen sequenced in a study of CD8 T cells in ankylosing spondylitis. Findings and limits, study-wide: A motif of 7 to 9 highly homologous TCR beta variants was seen as apparently characteristic of ankylosing spondylitis blood.

Antigens for these TCRs are unknown. TCRdb used MiXCR to reprocess the 5' RACE reads, holding one entry per CDR3 protein. Among about 420,000 distinct CDR3 sequences, about 20% were seen once, and the ten largest hold about 16%. Sequencing was done on a sample of blood, either unsorted or a sorted T cell fraction (not recorded which). The source of these receptors is a male donor with ankylosing spondylitis.

This clonotype was seen a handful of times. The chain uses TRBV27 and TRBJ2-2; 7 bases map to TRBD1. Germline V gene lookup returns CDR1 MNHEY and CDR2 SMNVEV (reference sequence). This CDR3 has 15 residues. V trimming: 2 bases; J trimming: 8 bases; junction bases outside the gene matches: 8. Written as DNA, the CDR3 is TGTGCCAGCAGTTTAGAGACAGGGCTGGCGGGGGAGCTGTTTTTT. Protein sequence: CASSLETGLAGELFF.

This clonotype turned up a few times. This chain links TRBV29-1 with TRBJ2-7; 8 nucleotides match TRBD1. Trimming at V came to 5 bases and at J to 2 bases, leaving 8 bases not matched to a gene. Germline assignment: CDR1 SQVTM and CDR2 ANQGSEA. The CDR3 is made up of 14 amino acids. CDR3 loop: CSVNPGQATYEQYF. In DNA form, the CDR3 reads TGCAGCGTTAACCCGGGACAGGCGACCTACGAGCAGTACTTC.

This clonotype was counted at least ten times. The V gene is TRBV5-1, the J gene TRBJ2-2; D remains ambiguous. This CDR3 is 12 amino acids long. Germline-derived CDR1 and CDR2 are SGHRS and YFSETQ. The V end was cut by 2 bases, the J end by 6 bases, with 5 bases between. This CDR3 reads CASSFSPGELFF. Here the CDR3 DNA reads TGCGCCAGCAGCTTTTCGCCCGGGGAGCTGTTTTTT.

This clonotype was observed a handful of times. The rearrangement links TRBV20-1 to TRBJ2-7; 7 bases align to TRBD1. V shed 1 base, J shed 3 bases, and the junction held 9 bases outside the gene matches. Germline V gene sequence: CDR1 DFQATT, CDR2 SNEGSKA (reference sequence). CDR3 size: 15 residues. CDR3: CSARGIDRAGYEQYF. CDR3 bases: TGCAGTGCTAGAGGAATCGACAGGGCCGGCTACGAGCAGTACTTC.